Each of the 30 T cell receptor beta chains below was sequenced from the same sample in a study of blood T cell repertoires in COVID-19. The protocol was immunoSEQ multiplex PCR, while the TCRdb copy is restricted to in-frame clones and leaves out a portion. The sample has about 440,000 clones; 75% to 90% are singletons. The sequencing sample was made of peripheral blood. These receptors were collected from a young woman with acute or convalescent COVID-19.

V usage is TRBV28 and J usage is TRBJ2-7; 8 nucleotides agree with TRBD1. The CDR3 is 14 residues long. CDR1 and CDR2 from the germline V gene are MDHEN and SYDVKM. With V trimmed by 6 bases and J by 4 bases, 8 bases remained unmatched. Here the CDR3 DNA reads TGTGCCAGCAGGACAGGGGTGTCTGAGTACGAGCAGTACTTC. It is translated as CASRTGVSEYEQYF.

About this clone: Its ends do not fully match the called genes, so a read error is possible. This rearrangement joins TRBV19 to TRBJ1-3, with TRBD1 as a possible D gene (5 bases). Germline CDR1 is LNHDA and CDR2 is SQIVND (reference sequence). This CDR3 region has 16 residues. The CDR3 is CASSIPNDRDGNTMYF. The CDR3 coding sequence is TGTGCCAGTAGTATTCCTAACGACAGAGATGGAAACACCATGTATTTT.

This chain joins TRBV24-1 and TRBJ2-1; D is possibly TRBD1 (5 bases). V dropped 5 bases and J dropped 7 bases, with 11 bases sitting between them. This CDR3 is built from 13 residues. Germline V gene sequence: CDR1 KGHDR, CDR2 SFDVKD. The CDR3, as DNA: TGTGCCACCAGTGCTCCAGGGCGGAATGAGCAGTTCTTC. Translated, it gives CATSAPGRNEQFF.

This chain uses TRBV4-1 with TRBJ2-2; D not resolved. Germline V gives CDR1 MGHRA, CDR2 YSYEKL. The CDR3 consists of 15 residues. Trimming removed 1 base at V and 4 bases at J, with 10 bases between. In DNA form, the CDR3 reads TGCGCCAGCAGCCAAGTCCACTGGAGCACCGGGGAGCTGTTTTTT. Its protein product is CASSQVHWSTGELFF.

The CDR3 loop reads CASGLKTGGSTDTQYF. Here the CDR3 DNA reads TGTGCTAGTGGTTTGAAGACAGGGGGAAGCACAGATACGCAGTATTTT. The chain couples TRBV12-5 to TRBJ2-3, with 9 bases identical to TRBD1. The CDR3 runs 16 residues. Trimming cost V 2 bases and J 0 bases; bases outside gene matches: 3. Germline CDR1 reads LGHNT; CDR2 reads FRNRAP.

CDR3 residues: CAWNIQGSNQPQHF. CDR3 DNA: TGTGCCTGGAACATTCAGGGAAGCAATCAGCCCCAGCATTTT. J is TRBJ1-5 and V is TRBV30, with D maybe TRBD1 (5 bases). Trimming took 4 bases from V and 1 from J, leaving 11 bases between them. The CDR3 loop spans 14 amino acids. Per the germline V gene, CDR1 is GTSNPN and CDR2 is SVGIG (reference sequence).

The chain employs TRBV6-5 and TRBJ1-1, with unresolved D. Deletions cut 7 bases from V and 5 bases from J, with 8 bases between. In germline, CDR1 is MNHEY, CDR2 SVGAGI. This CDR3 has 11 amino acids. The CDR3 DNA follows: TGTGCCAGCAACATAAAAACTGAAGCTTTCTTT. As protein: CASNIKTEAFF.

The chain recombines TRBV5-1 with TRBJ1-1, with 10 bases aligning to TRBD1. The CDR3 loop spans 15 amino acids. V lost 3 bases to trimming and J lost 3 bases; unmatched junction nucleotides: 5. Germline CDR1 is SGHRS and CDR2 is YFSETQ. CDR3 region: CASSSGTGEDTEAFF. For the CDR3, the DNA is TGCGCCAGCAGCTCTGGGACAGGGGAGGACACTGAAGCTTTCTTT.

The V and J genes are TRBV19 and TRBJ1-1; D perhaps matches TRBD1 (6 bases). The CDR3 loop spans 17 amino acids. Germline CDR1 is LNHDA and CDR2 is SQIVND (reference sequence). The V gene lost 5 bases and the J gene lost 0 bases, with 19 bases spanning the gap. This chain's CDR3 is CASSSTGKYYMNTEAFF. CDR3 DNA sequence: TGTGCCAGTAGTTCGACAGGAAAGTATTACATGAACACTGAAGCTTTCTTT.

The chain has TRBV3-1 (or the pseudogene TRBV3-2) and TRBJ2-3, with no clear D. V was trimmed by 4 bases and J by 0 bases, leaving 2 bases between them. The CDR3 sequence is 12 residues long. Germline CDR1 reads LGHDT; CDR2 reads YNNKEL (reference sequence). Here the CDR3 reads CASSPSTDTQYF. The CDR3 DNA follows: TGTGCCAGCAGCCCGAGCACAGATACGCAGTATTTT.

CDR3 amino acids: CASSPLQGAEGTEAFF. CDR3 DNA sequence: TGTGCCAGCTCACCATTGCAGGGGGCGGAGGGCACTGAAGCTTTCTTT. The chain carries TRBV18 and TRBJ1-1; TRBD1 matches 8 bases. Trimming took 2 bases from V and 4 from J; bases not matched to a gene: 9. Germline-derived CDR1 and CDR2 are KGHSH and LQKENI. This CDR3 is built from 16 residues.

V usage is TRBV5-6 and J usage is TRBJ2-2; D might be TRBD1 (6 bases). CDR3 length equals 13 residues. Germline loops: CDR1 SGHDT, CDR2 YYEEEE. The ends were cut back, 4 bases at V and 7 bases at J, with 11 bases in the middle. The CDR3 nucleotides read TGTGCCAGCAGCCCAGGGGTCGACGGGGAGCTGTTTTTT. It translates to CASSPGVDGELFF.

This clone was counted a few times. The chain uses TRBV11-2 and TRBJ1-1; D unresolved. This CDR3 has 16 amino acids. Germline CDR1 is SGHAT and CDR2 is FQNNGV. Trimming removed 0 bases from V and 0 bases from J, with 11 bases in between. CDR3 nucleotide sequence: TGTGCCAGCAGCTTAGATTCTTCAGAGGTGAACACTGAAGCTTTCTTT. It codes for CASSLDSSEVNTEAFF.

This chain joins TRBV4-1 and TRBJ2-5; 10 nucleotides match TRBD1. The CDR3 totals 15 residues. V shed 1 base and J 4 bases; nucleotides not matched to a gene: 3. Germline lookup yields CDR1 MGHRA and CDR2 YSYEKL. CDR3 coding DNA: TGCGCCAGCAGCCAAGGGGGACAGGGGTTAGAGACCCAGTACTTC. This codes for CASSQGGQGLETQYF.

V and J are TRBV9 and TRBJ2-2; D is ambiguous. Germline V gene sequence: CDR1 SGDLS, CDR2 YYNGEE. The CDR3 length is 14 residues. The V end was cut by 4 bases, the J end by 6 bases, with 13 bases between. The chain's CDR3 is CASSPDPRAGELFF. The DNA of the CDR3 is TGTGCCAGCAGCCCCGACCCACGGGCCGGGGAGCTGTTTTTT.

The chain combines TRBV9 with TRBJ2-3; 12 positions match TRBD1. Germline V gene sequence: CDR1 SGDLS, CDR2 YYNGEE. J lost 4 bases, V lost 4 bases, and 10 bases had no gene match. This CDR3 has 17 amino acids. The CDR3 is CASSTVGTGGLADTQYF. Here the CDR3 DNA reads TGTGCCAGCAGCACAGTGGGGACAGGGGGCCTGGCAGATACGCAGTATTTT.

This CDR3 reads CASSSGGGQNTQYF. CDR3 coding DNA: TGTGCCAGCAGTTCCGGGGGAGGGCAAAATACGCAGTATTTT. V usage is TRBV28 and J usage is TRBJ2-3; 7 nucleotides agree with TRBD2. The length of the CDR3 is 14 residues. V lost 4 bases, J lost 7 bases, and 8 bases stayed unmatched. CDR1 is MDHEN, CDR2 SYDVKM, per germline.

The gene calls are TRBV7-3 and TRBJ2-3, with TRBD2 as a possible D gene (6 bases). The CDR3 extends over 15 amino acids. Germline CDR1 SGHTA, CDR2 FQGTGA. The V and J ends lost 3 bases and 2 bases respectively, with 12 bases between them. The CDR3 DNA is TGTGCCAGCAGCTTGGGGGGAAAGACCACAGATACGCAGTATTTT. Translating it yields CASSLGGKTTDTQYF.

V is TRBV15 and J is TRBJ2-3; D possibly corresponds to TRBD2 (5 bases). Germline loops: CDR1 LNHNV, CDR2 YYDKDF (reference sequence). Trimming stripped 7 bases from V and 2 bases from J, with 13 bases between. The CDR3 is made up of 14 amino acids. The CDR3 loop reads CATTAGITTDTQYF. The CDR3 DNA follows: TGTGCCACCACCGCCGGGATTACCACAGATACGCAGTATTTT.

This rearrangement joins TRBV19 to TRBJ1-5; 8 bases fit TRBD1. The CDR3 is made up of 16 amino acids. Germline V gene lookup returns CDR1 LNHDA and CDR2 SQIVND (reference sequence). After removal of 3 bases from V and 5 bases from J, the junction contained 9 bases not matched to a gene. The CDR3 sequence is CASSISRQGRHQPQHF. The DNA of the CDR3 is TGTGCCAGTAGTATTAGTAGACAGGGGCGACATCAGCCCCAGCATTTT.

CDR3 sequence (DNA): TGTGCCAGCAGCCAACCAATCAGGGGTGCGACTGAAGCTTTCTTT. Translation: CASSQPIRGATEAFF. The chain couples TRBV4-2 to TRBJ1-1; the D gene is possibly TRBD1 (6 bases). The CDR3 is 15 amino acids. The V and J ends lost 2 bases and 5 bases respectively, with 15 bases between them. CDR1 and CDR2 from the germline V gene are LGHNA and YNFKEQ.

The CDR3 bases are TGTGCCAGCAGTGAACAGGGACAAGAGACCCAGTACTTC. Its protein is CASSEQGQETQYF. The chain recombines TRBV2 with TRBJ2-5; tentative D call: TRBD1 (5 bases). This CDR3 is 13 amino acids long. V shed 2 bases and J shed 2 bases, with 6 bases lying between them. The germline gives CDR1 SNHLY, CDR2 FYNNEI.

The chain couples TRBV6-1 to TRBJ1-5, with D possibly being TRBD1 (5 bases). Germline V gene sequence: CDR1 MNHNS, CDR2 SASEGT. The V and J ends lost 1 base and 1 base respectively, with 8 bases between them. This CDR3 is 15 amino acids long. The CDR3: CASSEGSGSNQPQHF. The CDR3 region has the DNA TGTGCCAGCAGTGAAGGGTCAGGGAGCAATCAGCCCCAGCATTTT.

DNA for the CDR3: TGTGCCAGCAGGGCAGGGGCTGGGGCCAACGTCCTGACTTTC. This translates into CASRAGAGANVLTF. The rearrangement uses TRBV6-6 and TRBJ2-6; tentatively, D is TRBD1 (6 bases). The germline V and J ends were trimmed by 6 bases and 2 bases, with 8 bases remaining between them. The CDR3 runs 14 residues. Germline V CDR1 and CDR2: MNHNY, SVGAGI (reference sequence).

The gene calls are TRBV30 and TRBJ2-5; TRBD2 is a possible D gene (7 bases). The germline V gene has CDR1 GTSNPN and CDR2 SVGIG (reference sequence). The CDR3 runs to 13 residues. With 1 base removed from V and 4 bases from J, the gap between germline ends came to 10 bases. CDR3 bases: TGTGCCTGGAGTGGGGGGGGGCGAGAGACCCAGTACTTC. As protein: CAWSGGGRETQYF.

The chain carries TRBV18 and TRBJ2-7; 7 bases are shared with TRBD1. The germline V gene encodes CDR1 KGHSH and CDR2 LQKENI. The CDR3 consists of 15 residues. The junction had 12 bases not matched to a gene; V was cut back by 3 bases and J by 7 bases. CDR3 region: CASSPVFRQTGEQYF. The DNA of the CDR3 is TGTGCCAGCTCACCCGTTTTCCGGCAGACAGGGGAGCAGTACTTC.

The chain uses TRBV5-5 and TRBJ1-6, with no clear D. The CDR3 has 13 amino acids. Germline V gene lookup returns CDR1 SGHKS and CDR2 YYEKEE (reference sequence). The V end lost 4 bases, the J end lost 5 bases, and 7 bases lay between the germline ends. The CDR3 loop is CASSRQDNSPLHF. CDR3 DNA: TGTGCCAGCAGCCGACAAGATAATTCACCCCTCCACTTT.

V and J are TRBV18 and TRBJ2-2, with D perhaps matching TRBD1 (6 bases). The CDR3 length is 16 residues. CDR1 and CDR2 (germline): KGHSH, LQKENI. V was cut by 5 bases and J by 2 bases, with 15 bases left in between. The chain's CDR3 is CASSAGDTSNTGELFF. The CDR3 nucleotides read TGTGCCAGCTCAGCCGGGGACACCTCCAACACCGGGGAGCTGTTTTTT. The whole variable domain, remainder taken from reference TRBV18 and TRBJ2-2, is NAGVMQNPRHLVRRRGQEARLRCSPMKGHSHVYWYRQLPEEGLKFMVYLQKENIIDESGMPKERFSAEFPKEGPSILRIQQVVRGDSAAYFCASSAGDTSNTGELFFGEGSRLTVL.

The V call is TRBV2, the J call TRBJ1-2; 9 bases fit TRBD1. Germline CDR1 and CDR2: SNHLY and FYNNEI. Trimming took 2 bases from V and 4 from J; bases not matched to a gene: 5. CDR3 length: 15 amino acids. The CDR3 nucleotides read TGTGCCAGCAGTGAATTGGGACAGGGATTCTATGGCTACACCTTC. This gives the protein CASSELGQGFYGYTF. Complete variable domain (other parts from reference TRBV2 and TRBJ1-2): EPEVTQTPSHQVTQMGQEVILRCVPISNHLYFYWYRQILGQKVEFLVSFYNNEISEKSEIFDDQFSVERPDGSNFTLKIRSTKLEDSAMYFCASSELGQGFYGYTFGSGTRLTVV.

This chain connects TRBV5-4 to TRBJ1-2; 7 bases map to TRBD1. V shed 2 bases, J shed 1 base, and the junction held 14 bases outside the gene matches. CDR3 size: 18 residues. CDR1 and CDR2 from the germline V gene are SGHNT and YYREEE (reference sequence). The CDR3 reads CASSFQTGPTHYNYGYTF. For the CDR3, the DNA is TGTGCCAGCAGCTTTCAGACAGGGCCAACCCATTATAACTATGGCTACACCTTC.